This T cell receptor beta chain originates from a study of blood T cell repertoires in COVID-19. This clone came up a few times. Only in-frame clones appear in the TCRdb table, and some are missing; sequencing was by immunoSEQ multiplex PCR. This table has roughly 140,000 clones, approximately 86% appearing once. The sample comprised peripheral blood. The receptor comes from a woman aged 70-85 years with acute or convalescent COVID-19.

In DNA, the CDR3 is TGTGCCAGCAGCACGGGACTAGCGGGATTTTACAATGAGCAGTTCTTC. It translates to CASSTGLAGFYNEQFF. The V gene is TRBV7-2, the J gene TRBJ2-1, with 13 nucleotides matching TRBD2. The germline V gene has CDR1 SGHTA and CDR2 FQGNSA. V shed 5 bases and J 4 bases; nucleotides not matched to a gene: 5. The CDR3 has 16 amino acids.